These 2 T cell receptor beta chains share one sample of origin, sequenced in a study of response to subunit inactivated influenza vaccine. Each CDR3 protein gets one entry after TCRdb re-called the RT-PCR reads with MiXCR. The sample contains 650,000 to 800,000 distinct CDR3 sequences, over 11% of which appear only once. Sequencing used PBMCs from blood, obtained around two weeks before vaccination. All receptors derive from a man in his forties or fifties who received an inactivated influenza vaccine.

This clonotype was counted between two and nine times. V usage is TRBV29-1 and J usage is TRBJ1-3; weak D call: TRBD1 (6 bases). Germline V gene lookup returns CDR1 SQVTM and CDR2 ANQGSEA. With 6 bases removed from V and 3 bases from J, the gap between germline ends came to 15 bases. The CDR3 loop spans 14 amino acids. The CDR3 DNA follows: TGCAGCGTGGGGACAAGGAGCCATGGAAACACCATATATTTT. Translated, it gives CSVGTRSHGNTIYF.

The rearrangement links TRBV7-3 to TRBJ2-3, with D unclear. Looked up from germline, CDR1 is SGHTA and CDR2 is FQGTGA. Trimming removed 1 base from V and 6 bases from J, with 8 bases in between. CDR3 length: 13 residues. The CDR3 bases are TGTGCCAGCAGCTTAAGCCGCGTTGATACGCAGTATTTT. The encoded protein is CASSLSRVDTQYF.